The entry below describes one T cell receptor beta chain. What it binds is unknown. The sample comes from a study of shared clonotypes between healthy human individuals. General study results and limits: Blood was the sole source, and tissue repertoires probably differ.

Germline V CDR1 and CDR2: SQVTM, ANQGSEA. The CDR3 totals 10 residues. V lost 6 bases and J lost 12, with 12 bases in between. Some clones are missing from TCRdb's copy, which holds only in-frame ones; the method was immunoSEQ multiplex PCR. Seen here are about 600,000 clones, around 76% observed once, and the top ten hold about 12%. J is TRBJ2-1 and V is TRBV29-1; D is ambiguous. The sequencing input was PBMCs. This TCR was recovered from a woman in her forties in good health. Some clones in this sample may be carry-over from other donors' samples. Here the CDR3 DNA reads TGCAGCGTGACAACTATTCGGCAGTTCTTC. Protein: CSVTTIRQFF.